The clone carrying this T cell receptor (beta chain) was seen a handful of times. This record belongs to a study of blood T cell repertoires in COVID-19. For the study at large: Samples representing acute and convalescent COVID-19 were sourced from the United States, Italy and Spain. From T cells, B-cell-depleted T cells, or PBMCs came the material, which was cDNA or gDNA.

The germline CDR1 and CDR2 sequences are SGHNT and YENEEA. The CDR3 extends over 18 amino acids. The V and J ends lost 2 bases and 5 bases, in that order; junction bases with no gene match: 12. Original data processing: For nucleated cells, counts were estimated from reference gene primer amplification. Profiling relied on immunoSEQ multiplex PCR, and the TCRdb table lists in-frame clones only, not all of them. That table is the source of V, J and clone size, and D and trimming were worked out from the DNA. The repertoire consists of under 300,000 clones, with 85% to 90% occurring once and the leading ten covering approximately 7%.

The sample comprised peripheral blood. The source is a woman in her 70s with active or convalescent COVID-19. The genes are TRBV11-3 and TRBJ2-1, with TRBD2 matching over 10 bases. The CDR3 bases are TGTGCCAGCAGCTTACTGCCGGGAAGCGGGGGGGTTAACAATGAGCAGTTCTTC. This translates into CASSLLPGSGGVNNEQFF. Looking up the rest from reference TRBV11-3 and TRBJ2-1 gives the full variable domain: EAGVVQSPRYKIIEKKQPVAFWCNPISGHNTLYWYLQNLGQGPELLIRYENEEAVDDSQLPKDRFSAERLKGVDSTLKIQPAELGDSAVYLCASSLLPGSGGVNNEQFFGPGTRLTVL.